Following are 20 T cell receptor beta chains from one sample sequenced in a study of read filtering for tumor transcriptome and immune sequencing. Molecular barcoded adaptors covering alpha/delta and beta/gamma chains were used on roughly 370 ng RNA. TCRdb called the reads again in MiXCR, with one record for every CDR3 protein. Altogether 40,000 to 55,000 distinct CDR3 sequences are present, roughly 18% being singletons, with the ten largest covering 15% to 19%. The specimen sequenced was a population of CD138-negative cells sorted from bone marrow. These receptors came from a donor over 35 with multiple myeloma.

The chain has TRBV7-2 and TRBJ2-1, with D possibly TRBD2 on 5 matching bases. CDR3 size: 13 residues. CDR1 and CDR2 from the germline V gene are SGHTA and FQGNSA. V was cut by 11 bases and J by 7 bases, with 18 bases left in between. The CDR3 DNA reads as TGTGCCGGCACTCGGGGAGACCGTAATGAGCAGTTCTTC. This gives the protein CAGTRGDRNEQFF.

This clonotype was seen repeatedly, ten times or more. The chain has TRBV13 and TRBJ2-7, with no clear D. This CDR3 has 16 residues. Trimming pared 0 bases from V and 2 bases from J, leaving 14 bases between. Germline values: CDR1 PRHDT, CDR2 FYEKMQ (reference sequence). CDR3 nucleotides: TGTGCCAGCAGCTTAGGACGGTTGCAAAGGACCTACGAGCAGTACTTC. Translation gives CASSLGRLQRTYEQYF.

By sample fraction, this clonotype is medium-sized. V gene TRBV5-1 combines with J gene TRBJ2-1, with 9 bases identical to TRBD1. Looked up from germline, CDR1 is SGHRS and CDR2 is YFSETQ. V trimming: 5 bases; J trimming: 8 bases; junction bases outside the gene matches: 8. CDR3 length: 14 residues. As DNA, the CDR3 is TGCGCCAGCAGTTCCGGACAGGGGATGGATGAGCAGTTCTTC. Protein sequence: CASSSGQGMDEQFF.

This clonotype was detected many times. This chain joins TRBV5-1 and TRBJ1-4, with 7 nucleotides matching TRBD1. With 4 bases clipped from V and 6 bases from J, the junction kept 9 bases outside the gene matches. Per the germline V gene, CDR1 is SGHRS and CDR2 is YFSETQ. This CDR3 is built from 15 residues. This chain's CDR3 is CASSPQGRKDEKLFF. The CDR3 coding sequence is TGCGCCAGCAGCCCACAGGGGAGAAAAGATGAAAAACTGTTTTTT.

Note on this clonotype: A much larger clone sits a single nucleotide away, making a read error possible. This rearrangement joins TRBV5-4 to TRBJ1-2, with D unclear. V dropped 0 bases and J dropped 0 bases, with 15 bases sitting between them. The CDR3 totals 17 residues. Germline V gene data show CDR1 as SGHNT and CDR2 as YYREEE (reference sequence). The CDR3 DNA follows: TGTGCCAGCAGCTTGGCCGGAAATGCAGCTGCTAACTATGGCTACACCTTC. This encodes CASSLAGNAAANYGYTF. The variable domain in full, completed from reference TRBV5-4 and TRBJ1-2, reads ETGVTQSPTHLIKTRGQQVTLRCSSQSGHNTVSWYQQALGQGPQFIFQYYREEENGRGNFPPRFSGLQFPNYSSELNVNALELDDSALYLCASSLAGNAAANYGYTFGSGTRLTVV.

Of note for this clonotype: A far bigger clonotype differs at one base, so this is likely a read error. The chain is built from TRBV6-5 and TRBJ1-1; unclear D gene. The CDR3 is 15 residues long. V lost 6 bases and J lost 1, with 15 bases in between. Germline V lookup: CDR1 MNHEY, CDR2 SVGAGI. CDR3 amino acids: CASSSPEGWNTEAFF. The CDR3 DNA follows: TGTGCCAGCAGCTCCCCCGAGGGTTGGAACACTGAAGCTTTCTTT.

This clonotype has only a few counts. This may stem from a read error, because a much larger clone lies one nucleotide away. The genes are TRBV10-3 and TRBJ1-1; D uncertain. The CDR3 loop spans 13 amino acids. V was clipped by 6 bases and J by 11 bases, with 19 bases between them. The germline CDR1 and CDR2 sequences are ENHRY and SYGVKD. The CDR3 DNA reads as TGTGCCATCAGCTCCCGGACGGTATATGGGGCTTTCTTT. Protein: CAISSRTVYGAFF.

This clonotype was detected ten times or more. The V gene is TRBV6-5, the J gene TRBJ2-6; 9 bases match TRBD1. The CDR3 consists of 17 residues. J was trimmed by 3 bases and V by 6 bases; bases with no gene match: 9. Germline CDR1 reads MNHEY; CDR2 reads SVGAGI. The CDR3, as DNA: TGTGCCAGCAGAAATACAGGGGGCGGTTTTGGGGCCAACGTCCTGACTTTC. Its protein is CASRNTGGGFGANVLTF.

This clonotype showed up many times. The chain couples TRBV29-1 to TRBJ2-6, with 7 nucleotides matching TRBD1. The trim removed 6 bases at V and 0 bases at J, leaving 5 bases unmatched. Germline V lookup: CDR1 SQVTM, CDR2 ANQGSEA. CDR3 length: 15 amino acids. The CDR3 loop is CSVLRQGSGANVLTF. CDR3 nucleotides: TGCAGCGTGCTCCGACAGGGCTCTGGGGCCAACGTCCTGACTTTC.

This clonotype was recorded many times. V usage is TRBV20-1 and J usage is TRBJ2-7; 7 positions match TRBD2. Per the germline V gene, CDR1 is DFQATT and CDR2 is SNEGSKA (reference sequence). There are 12 residues in the CDR3. J was trimmed by 4 bases and V by 3 bases; bases with no gene match: 3. The CDR3 reads CSASGGSYEQYF. CDR3 coding DNA: TGCAGTGCTAGTGGCGGGAGTTACGAGCAGTACTTC.

This clonotype has just a few counts. The chain joins TRBV7-8 to TRBJ2-7; the match to TRBD2 covers 14 bases. J lost 1 base, V lost 3 bases, and 8 bases had no gene match. There are 18 residues in the CDR3. Germline CDR1 SGHVS, CDR2 FQNEAQ. CDR3 nucleotides: TGTGCCAGCAGCTTCGGGACTAGCGGGAGACTCCTATCCTACGAGCAGTACTTC. Translation gives CASSFGTSGRLLSYEQYF.

This clonotype was detected ten times or more. This CDR3 reads CSADRPGQPGTDTQYF. CDR3 sequence (DNA): TGCAGTGCGGATCGGCCGGGACAGCCAGGAACAGATACGCAGTATTTT. J is TRBJ2-3 and V is TRBV20-1, with 7 bases aligning to TRBD1. The CDR3 spans 16 residues. Germline CDR1 and CDR2: DFQATT and SNEGSKA (reference sequence). V gave up 6 bases and J gave up 3 bases; unmatched junction bases: 15.

This clonotype was picked up many times. The genes are TRBV12-3 or TRBV12-4 and TRBJ2-1; D remains ambiguous. The CDR3 is 13 amino acids. V lost 11 bases, J lost 2 bases, and 13 bases lay in between. The CDR3 spells CAVGLKPYNEQFF. Written as DNA, the CDR3 is TGTGCCGTGGGCTTGAAGCCCTACAATGAGCAGTTCTTC.

In this sample, this clonotype turned up many times. The chain links TRBV6-6 to TRBJ2-5; 7 bases align to TRBD1. The CDR3 totals 14 residues. V was clipped by 2 bases and J by 2 bases; unmatched bases: 2. Germline CDR1 and CDR2: MNHNY and SVGAGI (reference sequence). CDR3 region: CASSYDRAQETQYF. The CDR3 DNA reads TGTGCCAGCAGTTACGACAGGGCTCAAGAGACCCAGTACTTC.

This clonotype was detected a few times. V usage is TRBV5-4 and J usage is TRBJ2-3, with 10 bases lining up with TRBD2. Germline V gene sequence: CDR1 SGHNT, CDR2 YYREEE (reference sequence). With 0 bases clipped from V and 8 bases from J, the junction kept 12 bases outside the gene matches. CDR3 length: 17 amino acids. The CDR3 reads CASSLDLAGGPRSTQYF. The DNA of the CDR3 is TGTGCCAGCAGCTTGGATTTAGCGGGAGGTCCGCGGAGTACGCAGTATTTT.

This chain links TRBV20-1 with TRBJ2-7, with D tentatively TRBD2 (5 bases). Germline V gene lookup returns CDR1 DFQATT and CDR2 SNEGSKA (reference sequence). Trimming pared 6 bases from V and 0 bases from J, leaving 18 bases between. CDR3 length equals 15 residues. CDR3 DNA: TGCAGTGCCCCCATGGCCAGCGGTGCCTCCTACGAGCAGTACTTC. Translated: CSAPMASGASYEQYF.

This chain connects TRBV7-6 to TRBJ1-2, with D possibly TRBD1 on 5 matching bases. In germline, CDR1 is SGHVS, CDR2 FNYEAQ. The V end lost 2 bases, the J end lost 8 bases, and 18 bases lay between the germline ends. This CDR3 spans 15 amino acids. For the CDR3, the DNA is TGTGCCAGCAGCTTATACGCGGGACCCCACCGCGGCTACACCTTC. Translated: CASSLYAGPHRGYTF.

This clonotype has a count of ten or more. The CDR3 region has the DNA TGTGCCAGCAGGAGCTTAGCGGGAGGCGATGGGGAGACCCAGTACTTC. Residues: CASRSLAGGDGETQYF. The J gene is TRBJ2-5, the V gene TRBV4-2, with 10 bases matching TRBD2. CDR1 is LGHNA, CDR2 YNFKEQ, per germline. The CDR3 loop spans 16 amino acids. Trimming took 6 bases from V and 5 from J; bases not matched to a gene: 12.

As to this clonotype: Possible read error: a much larger clone is one base away. The rearrangement links TRBV12-5 to TRBJ2-7; a possible D gene is TRBD2 (5 bases). Per germline, CDR1 LGHNT and CDR2 FRNRAP. V dropped 1 base and J dropped 4 bases, with 14 bases sitting between them. The CDR3 length is 15 residues. CDR3: CASGLAPGRGYEQYF. In nucleotides, the CDR3 is TGTGCTAGTGGTTTGGCTCCCGGGCGCGGGTACGAGCAGTACTTC.

Points on this clonotype: Given the absence of the conserved phenylalanine or tryptophan at the CDR3 end, a read error is likely. V gene TRBV27 combines with J gene TRBJ2-7; the match to TRBD1 covers 7 bases. The CDR3 runs 15 residues. Germline lookup yields CDR1 MNHEY and CDR2 SMNVEV (reference sequence). V was clipped by 4 bases and J by 5 bases; unmatched bases: 11. CDR3 bases: TGTGCCAGCAGTTCTCTTAACAGGGGTAAGGACGAGCAGTACCTC. Translating it yields CASSSLNRGKDEQYL.